This T cell receptor beta chain stems from a study of blood T cells in healthy people across ages. The CDR3 consists of 16 residues. Germline values: CDR1 SGHRS, CDR2 YFSETQ. Trimming removed 7 bases from V and 4 bases from J; junction bases left unmatched: 12. The donors, all healthy, were Caucasians living in Russia, aged roughly 6 to 100. Study-level results: The recorded TCR beta diversity per million T cells decreased in a roughly linear manner with age.

A second PCR of roughly 6 to 12 cycles used a sample-barcoded 5' primer and a J-beta primer mix. TCRdb re-derived calls from the 5' RACE reads in MiXCR, one entry per CDR3 protein. The sample yields 380,000 or so distinct CDR3 sequences, 45% to 60% seen once. As regards this clonotype: The target antigen is unknown.

The material sequenced was blood. The V and J genes are TRBV5-1 and TRBJ1-1; 11 nucleotides line up with TRBD1. The sequence was collected from a man in his 60s in good health. CDR3 protein: CASVLNPGTGGTEAFF. In DNA, the CDR3 is TGCGCCAGCGTACTAAATCCCGGGACAGGGGGCACTGAAGCTTTCTTT. The variable domain in full, completed from reference TRBV5-1 and TRBJ1-1, reads KAGVTQTPRYLIKTRGQQVTLSCSPISGHRSVSWYQQTPGQGLQFLFEYFSETQRNKGNFPGRFSGRQFSNSRSEMNVSTLELGDSALYLCASVLNPGTGGTEAFFGQGTRLTVV.